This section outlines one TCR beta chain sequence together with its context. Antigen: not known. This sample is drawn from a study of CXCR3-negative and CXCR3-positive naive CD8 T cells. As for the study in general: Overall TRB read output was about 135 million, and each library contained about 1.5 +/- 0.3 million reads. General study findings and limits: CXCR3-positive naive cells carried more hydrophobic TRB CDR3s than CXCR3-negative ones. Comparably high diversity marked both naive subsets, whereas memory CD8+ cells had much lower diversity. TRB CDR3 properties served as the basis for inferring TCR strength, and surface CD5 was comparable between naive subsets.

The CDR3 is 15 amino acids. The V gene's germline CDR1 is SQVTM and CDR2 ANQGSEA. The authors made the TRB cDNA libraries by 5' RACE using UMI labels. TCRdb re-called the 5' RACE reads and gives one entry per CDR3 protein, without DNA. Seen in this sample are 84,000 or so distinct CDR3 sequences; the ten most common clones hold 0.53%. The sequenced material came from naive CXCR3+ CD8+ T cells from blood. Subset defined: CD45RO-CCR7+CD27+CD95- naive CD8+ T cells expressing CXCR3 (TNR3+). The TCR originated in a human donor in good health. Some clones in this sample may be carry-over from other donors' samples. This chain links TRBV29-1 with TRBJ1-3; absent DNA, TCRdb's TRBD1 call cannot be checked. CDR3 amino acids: CSVEKEGGYGNTIYF.